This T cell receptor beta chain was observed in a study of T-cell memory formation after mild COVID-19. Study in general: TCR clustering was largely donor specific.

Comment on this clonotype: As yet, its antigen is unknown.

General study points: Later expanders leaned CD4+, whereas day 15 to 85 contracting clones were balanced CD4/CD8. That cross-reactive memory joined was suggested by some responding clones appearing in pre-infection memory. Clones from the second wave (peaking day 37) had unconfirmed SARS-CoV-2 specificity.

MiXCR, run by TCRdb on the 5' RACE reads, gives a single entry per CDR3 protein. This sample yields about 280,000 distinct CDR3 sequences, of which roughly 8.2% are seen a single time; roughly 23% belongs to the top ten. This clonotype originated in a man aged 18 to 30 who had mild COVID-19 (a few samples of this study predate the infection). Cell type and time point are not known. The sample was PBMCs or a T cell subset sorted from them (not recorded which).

CDR3 in amino acids: CASSLALSVGNTEAFF. CDR3 nucleotides: TGTGCCAGCAGCTTAGCGCTCAGTGTGGGGAACACTGAAGCTTTCTTT. V usage is TRBV7-8 and J usage is TRBJ1-1, with D hard to call. Trimming left V 0 bases short and J 1 base short, with 12 bases between. Per germline, CDR1 SGHVS and CDR2 FQNEAQ. This CDR3 contains 16 residues.